Sequencing of this TCR beta chain was carried out in a study of T cell repertoires in cytomegalovirus infection. Study-level information: Public TCR beta signatures marked donors with CMV infection and the matching HLA.

This CDR3 comprises 15 residues. Between the trimmed V and J ends, which lost 6 bases and 2 bases, there was a span of 15 bases. The V gene's germline CDR1 is SGHTA and CDR2 FQGNSA. This clonotype was observed at least ten times. Its antigen is as yet unknown. Findings and limits, study-wide: Dominating the ex vivo response were TCR beta clonotypes that were CMV-specific and HLA-C-restricted. Pooled public TCR beta family frequency picked out CMV carriers with the relevant HLA.

From the reads, TCRdb called clonotypes with MiXCR, one entry per CDR3 protein. The sample yields approximately 160,000 distinct CDR3 sequences, 17% seen once. The receptor comes from a human donor in good health (CMV status not recorded). Some clones in this sample may be carry-over from other donors' samples. Material: CD8+ T cells from PBMCs. V is TRBV7-2 and J is TRBJ2-3, with D maybe TRBD1 (6 bases). As DNA, the CDR3 is TGTGCCAGCAGGCCACCCGGACAGTTCACAGATACGCAGTATTTT. Amino acids: CASRPPGQFTDTQYF. The full variable domain, completed using reference TRBV7-2 and TRBJ2-3, is GAGVSQSPSNKVTEKGKDVELRCDPISGHTALYWYRQSLGQGLEFLIYFQGNSAPDKSGLPSDRFSAERTGGSVSTLTIQRTQQEDSAVYLCASRPPGQFTDTQYFGPGTRLTVL.